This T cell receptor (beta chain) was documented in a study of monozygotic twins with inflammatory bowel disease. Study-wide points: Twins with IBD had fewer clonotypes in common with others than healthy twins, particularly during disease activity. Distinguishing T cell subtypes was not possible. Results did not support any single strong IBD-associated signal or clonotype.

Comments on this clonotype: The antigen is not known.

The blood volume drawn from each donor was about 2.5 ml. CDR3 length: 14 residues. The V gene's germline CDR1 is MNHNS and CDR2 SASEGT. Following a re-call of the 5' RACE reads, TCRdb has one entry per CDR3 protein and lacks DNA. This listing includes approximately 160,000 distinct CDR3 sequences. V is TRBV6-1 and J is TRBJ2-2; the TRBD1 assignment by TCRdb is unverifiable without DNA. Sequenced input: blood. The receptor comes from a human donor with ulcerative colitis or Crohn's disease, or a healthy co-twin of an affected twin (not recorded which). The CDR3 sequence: CASNGQGSTGELFF.